This TCR beta chain was sequenced during a study of blood T cell repertoires in COVID-19. Study details: The cDNA or gDNA used as material had been derived from T cells, B-cell-depleted T cells, or PBMCs.

Measured with immunoSEQ multiplex PCR; TCRdb has only the in-frame clones, and not every one. The sample lists fewer than 200,000 clones, around 82% seen once, with roughly 1.1% in the top ten. Germline loops: CDR1 KGHDR, CDR2 SFDVKD. The V gene end was trimmed by 8 bases and the J gene end by 2 bases; junction bases not matched to a gene: 9. The CDR3 loop spans 15 amino acids. The specimen sequenced was peripheral blood. The receptor was isolated from a man in his 60s who had recovered from COVID-19. The rearrangement joins TRBV24-1 to TRBJ2-3; 7 positions agree with TRBD1. CDR3 protein: CATTDSGQTTDTQYF. In nucleotides, the CDR3 is TGTGCCACCACCGATTCGGGACAGACCACAGATACGCAGTATTTT.